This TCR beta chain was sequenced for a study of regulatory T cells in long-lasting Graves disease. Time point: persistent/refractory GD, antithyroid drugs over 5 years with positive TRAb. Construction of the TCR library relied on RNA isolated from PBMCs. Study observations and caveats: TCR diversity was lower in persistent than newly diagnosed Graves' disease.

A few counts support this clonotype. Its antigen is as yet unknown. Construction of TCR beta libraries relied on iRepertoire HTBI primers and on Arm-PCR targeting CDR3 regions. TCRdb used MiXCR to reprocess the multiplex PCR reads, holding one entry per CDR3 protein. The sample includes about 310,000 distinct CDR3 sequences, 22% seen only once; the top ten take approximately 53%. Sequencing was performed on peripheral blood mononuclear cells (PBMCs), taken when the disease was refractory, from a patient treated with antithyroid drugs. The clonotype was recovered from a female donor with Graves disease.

CDR3 sequence: CASSRGGGAGVRREQYF. CDR3 nucleotides: TGTGCCAGCAGCCGCGGAGGTGGAGCGGGAGTCCGGCGAGAGCAGTACTTC. The chain combines TRBV6-1 with TRBJ2-7, with TRBD2 matching 8 bases. V dropped 6 bases and J dropped 7; count of bases not matched to a gene: 20. The germline CDR1 and CDR2 sequences are MNHNS and SASEGT. The CDR3 is 17 residues long.